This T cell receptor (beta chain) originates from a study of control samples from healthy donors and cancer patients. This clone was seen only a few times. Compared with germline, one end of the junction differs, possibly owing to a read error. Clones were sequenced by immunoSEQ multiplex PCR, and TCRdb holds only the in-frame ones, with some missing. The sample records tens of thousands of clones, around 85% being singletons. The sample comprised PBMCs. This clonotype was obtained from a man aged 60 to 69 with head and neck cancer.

CDR3 nucleotides: TGTGCTAGCAGCTTAACCGGCCGAACTAATGAAAAACTGTTTTTT. Translation gives CASSLTGRTNEKLFF. This sequence joins TRBV7-7 and TRBJ1-4; no reliable D call. This CDR3 is built from 15 residues. CDR1 and CDR2 from the germline V gene are SSHAT and FNYEAQ (reference sequence). Full variable domain (missing parts from reference TRBV7-7 and TRBJ1-4): GAGVSQSPRYKVTKRGQDVTLRCDPISSHATLYWYQQALGQGPEFLTYFNYEAQPDKSGLPSDRFSAERPEGSISTLTIQRTEQRDSAMYRCASSLTGRTNEKLFFGSGTQLSVL.